These 2 T cell receptor beta chains were all obtained from the same sample, sequenced in a study of CD8+ T cells in alopecia areata. Sequencing used cDNA as its template, made by extracting RNA and reverse transcribing it. Sequenced by immunoSEQ multiplex PCR; TCRdb stores in-frame clones only, minus some. The sample lists 150,000 or so clones, over 45% seen once, with 6.5% to 7.5% in the top ten. The sequenced material came from CD4+ T cells sorted from blood. The receptors come from a human donor with alopecia areata.

This clone was seen a handful of times. In the same sample, other DNA sequences code for this CDR3. This chain links TRBV29-1 with TRBJ2-7; D may correspond to TRBD1 or TRBD2 (6 bases each). Looked up from germline, CDR1 is SQVTM and CDR2 is ANQGSEA. V lost 3 bases and J 1 base, leaving 10 bases between the germline ends. The CDR3 is 13 residues long. Here the CDR3 reads CSVETGASYEQYF. In DNA, the CDR3 is TGCAGCGTTGAGACGGGGGCGTCCTACGAGCAGTACTTC.

This clone has more than one count but fewer than ten. The rearrangement joins TRBV5-1 to TRBJ2-2; D ambiguous. The V end lost 0 bases, the J end lost 4 bases, and 4 bases lay between the germline ends. This CDR3 comprises 13 residues. Germline values: CDR1 SGHRS, CDR2 YFSETQ. The CDR3 loop reads CASSLGSTGELFF. The CDR3 nucleotides read TGCGCCAGCAGCTTGGGTAGCACCGGGGAGCTGTTTTTT.